This T cell receptor beta chain originates from a study of blood T cell repertoires in COVID-19 (dated by TCRdb to the early 2020s). About the study as a whole: Samples from collaborators originated in the United States, Italy and Spain and spanned both the acute and convalescent phases of COVID-19. Deeply sampled blood TCRbeta repertoires from subjects exposed to, actively infected with, or recovered from COVID-19 were included in the dataset. Where HLA class I and class II types were available, the types were taken from metadata supplied by the sample provider, not from assay-based typing. Samples came from the ongoing ImmuneRACE study (first 160 participants) plus 1,254 subjects from 6 global collaborators. The prospective study material was composed of cDNA or gDNA derived from T cells, B-cell-depleted T cells, or PBMCs. The sample metadata nearly always contained a de-identified subject ID, COVID-19 status, age in years and sex. A freely available public database, intended as a resource for researchers studying the immune response to SARS-CoV-2, is where the repertoires were released. General findings and caveats noted by the study authors: Clinical and demographic metadata were provided uncurated, with the amount varying by source and participant.

TCRbeta CDR3 regions were amplified from genomic DNA by means of the immunoSEQ Assay, a bias-controlled multiplex PCR. Processing in the source paper ran as follows. The number of nucleated cells in each sample was estimated by amplification of reference gene primers within the assay. To quantify the absolute abundance of each unique TCRbeta CDR3 rearrangement, sequence reads were collapsed and filtered. For each sample, productive Simpson clonality was calculated as the square root of Simpson's diversity index over productive rearrangements. In TCRdb, the immuneACCESS table is reduced to in-frame sequences with V and J assigned. These tables do not hold every clone; where another copy was compared, an unresolved V gene accounts for under half, and the others remain unexplained. The V and J calls and clone size were taken over from that table, and D and trimming were inferred from the DNA. Present in this sample are about 66,000 clones, about nine tenths of which were seen just once. The ten largest clones represent approximately 6.8% of the sample.

Each collaborating institution followed its own protocols to collect whole blood in K2EDTA tubes. For TCRbeta analysis, collaborators shipped samples in one of three forms: frozen whole blood, isolated PBMCs, or DNA extracted from either of those sample types. Of note for this clone: Its cognate antigen has yet to be identified. Base qualities are missing; no much larger clone stands one base away.

Based on the germline V gene, the CDR1 and CDR2 sequences are SGHDN and FVKESK. A distance of 10 bases separates the germline ends of V and J, which lose 4 bases and 3 bases respectively. Taken from cysteine to phenylalanine, the CDR3 has 14 residues. The entry retains the CDR3 DNA only, 42 bases that are in frame from base 1. The chain couples TRBV14 to TRBJ2-1, with no confident D gene call. The sequenced sample consisted of peripheral blood. This clonotype was obtained from a woman in her seventies with acute or convalescent COVID-19. The encoded CDR3 is CASSPLDNYNEQFF. The DNA is as follows: TGTGCCAGCAGCCCCCTAGATAACTACAATGAGCAGTTCTTC.